The 7 T cell receptor beta chains reported below all come from one sample, sequenced in a study of blood T cell repertoires in COVID-19 (dated by TCRdb to 2020 to 2022). Receptor libraries were prepared by the immunoSEQ multiplex PCR assay. Here the immuneACCESS table is served through TCRdb, limited to in-frame sequences with V and J called. Missing clones are a known gap in these copies; in checked studies unresolved V genes cover under half, and the rest lacks a known reason. In all, the sample holds around 120,000 clones, and 55% to 75% of those were seen once. The ten largest clonotypes hold 2% to 2.5% of the sample. Specimen: peripheral blood. These receptors came from a woman in her 70s with acute or convalescent COVID-19.

The rearrangement uses TRBV19 and TRBJ2-7, with TRBD1 matching over 7 bases. Germline CDR1 LNHDA, CDR2 SQIVND (reference sequence). The CDR3 consists of 15 residues. Trimming at V came to 5 bases and at J to 5 bases, leaving 12 bases not matched to a gene. CDR3 region: CASSARQGLADEQYF. The CDR3 DNA reads TGTGCCAGTAGTGCCCGACAGGGCCTGGCGGACGAGCAGTACTTC. The full variable domain, with the rest looked up from reference TRBV19 and TRBJ2-7, is DGGITQSPKYLFRKEGQNVTLSCEQNLNHDAMYWYRQDPGQGLRLIYYSQIVNDFQKGDIAEGYSVSREKKESFPLTVTSAQKNPTAFYLCASSARQGLADEQYFGPGTRLTVT.

The chain uses TRBV27 and TRBJ1-4; TRBD1 agrees at 7 bases. The CDR3 is 15 residues long. Germline assignment: CDR1 MNHEY and CDR2 SMNVEV (reference sequence). J lost 8 bases, V lost 5 bases, and 11 bases had no gene match. CDR3 coding DNA: TGTGCCAGCAGTCCCACGACAGGGTGGGGCGAAAAACTGTTTTTT. Protein: CASSPTTGWGEKLFF.

The CDR3 DNA reads as TGTGCCACCCTCACTAGCGGGAGCGGTAATGAGCAGTTCTTC. Translated, it gives CATLTSGSGNEQFF. This rearrangement joins TRBV10-3 to TRBJ2-1, with 11 nucleotides matching TRBD2. The CDR3 has 14 residues. CDR1 ENHRY and CDR2 SYGVKD come from the germline V gene. J lost 7 bases, V lost 10 bases, and 9 bases had no gene match.

This chain uses TRBV28 with TRBJ1-1; D call uncertain. Germline values: CDR1 MDHEN, CDR2 SYDVKM. V gave up 8 bases and J gave up 0 bases, with 4 bases separating them. The CDR3 is 11 residues long. CDR3 nucleotides: TGTGCCAGCTTAATGAACACTGAAGCTTTCTTT. Protein product: CASLMNTEAFF. Based on the CDR3 plus reference TRBV28 and TRBJ1-1, the full variable domain is DVKVTQSSRYLVKRTGEKVFLECVQDMDHENMFWYRQDPGLGLRLIYFSYDVKMKEKGDIPEGYSVSREKKERFSLILESASTNQTSMYLCASLMNTEAFFGQGTRLTVV.

The V gene is TRBV20-1, the J gene TRBJ1-2; no definite D call. Trimming took 3 bases from V and 4 from J, leaving 12 bases between them. This CDR3 has 13 residues. The V gene's germline CDR1 is DFQATT and CDR2 SNEGSKA (reference sequence). The CDR3 DNA is TGCAGTGCTAGTACGGAGGATGGCTATGGCTACACCTTC. Protein sequence: CSASTEDGYGYTF.

This sequence joins TRBV28 and TRBJ1-4; D call uncertain. Trimming cost V 5 bases and J 13 bases, with 14 bases left between them. The CDR3 is made up of 12 amino acids. Germline V gene data show CDR1 as MDHEN and CDR2 as SYDVKM. The CDR3 here is CASSNPAARLFF. The CDR3 DNA sequence: TGTGCCAGCAGTAACCCGGCAGCGAGACTGTTTTTT.

The chain uses TRBV4-1 and TRBJ2-1; 13 bases are shared with TRBD2. V lost 2 bases, J lost 8 bases, and 3 bases stayed unmatched. The CDR3 covers 15 residues. Germline CDR1 is MGHRA and CDR2 is YSYEKL. The CDR3 sequence: CASSQTSGGAYEQFF. The CDR3 region has the DNA TGCGCCAGCAGCCAAACTAGCGGGGGGGCGTATGAGCAGTTCTTC.